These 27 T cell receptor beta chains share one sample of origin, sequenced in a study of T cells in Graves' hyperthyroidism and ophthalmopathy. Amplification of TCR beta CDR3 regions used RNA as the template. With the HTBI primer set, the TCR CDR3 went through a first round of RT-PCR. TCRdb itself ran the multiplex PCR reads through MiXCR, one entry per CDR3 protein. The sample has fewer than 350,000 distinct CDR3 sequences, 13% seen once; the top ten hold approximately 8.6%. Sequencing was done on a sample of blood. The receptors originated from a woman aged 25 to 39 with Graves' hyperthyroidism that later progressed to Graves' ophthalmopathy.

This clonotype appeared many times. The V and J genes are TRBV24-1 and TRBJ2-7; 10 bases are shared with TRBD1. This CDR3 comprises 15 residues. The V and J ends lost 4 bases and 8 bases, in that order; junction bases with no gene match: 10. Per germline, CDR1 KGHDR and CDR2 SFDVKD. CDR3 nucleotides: TGTGCCACCAGTGACCAGGGACAGGGGCCCTCCAAGCAGTACTTC. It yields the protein CATSDQGQGPSKQYF.

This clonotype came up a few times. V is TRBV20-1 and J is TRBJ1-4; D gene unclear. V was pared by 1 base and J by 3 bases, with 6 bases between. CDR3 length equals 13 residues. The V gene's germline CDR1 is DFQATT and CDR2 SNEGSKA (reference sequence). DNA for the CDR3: TGCAGTGCTAGAGGACACCCTAATGAAAAACTGTTTTTT. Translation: CSARGHPNEKLFF.

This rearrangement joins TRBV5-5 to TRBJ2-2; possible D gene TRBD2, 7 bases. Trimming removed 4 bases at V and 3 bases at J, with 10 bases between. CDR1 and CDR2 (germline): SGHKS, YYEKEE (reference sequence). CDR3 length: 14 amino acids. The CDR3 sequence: CASSPGGHTGELFF. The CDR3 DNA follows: TGTGCCAGCAGCCCCGGGGGGCACACCGGGGAGCTGTTTTTT.

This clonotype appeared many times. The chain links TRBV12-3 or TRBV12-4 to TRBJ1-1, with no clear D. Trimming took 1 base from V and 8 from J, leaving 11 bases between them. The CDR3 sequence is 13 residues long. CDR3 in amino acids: CASSLVGRTEAFF. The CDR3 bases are TGTGCCAGCAGTTTAGTCGGACGGACGGAAGCTTTCTTT.

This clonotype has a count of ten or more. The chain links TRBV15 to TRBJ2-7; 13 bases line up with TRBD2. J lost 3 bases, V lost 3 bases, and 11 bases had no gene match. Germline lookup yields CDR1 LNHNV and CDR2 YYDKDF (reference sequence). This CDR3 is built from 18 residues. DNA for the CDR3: TGTGCCACCAGCAGGGAACTAGCGGGAGGGAAGATACTCTACGAGCAGTACTTC. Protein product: CATSRELAGGKILYEQYF.

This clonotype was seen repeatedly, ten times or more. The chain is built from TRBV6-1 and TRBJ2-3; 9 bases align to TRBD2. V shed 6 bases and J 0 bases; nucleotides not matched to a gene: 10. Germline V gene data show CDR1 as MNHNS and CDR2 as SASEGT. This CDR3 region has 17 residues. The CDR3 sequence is CASSPLGLAYSTDTQYF. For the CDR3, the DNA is TGTGCCAGCAGCCCCCTAGGACTAGCGTATAGCACAGATACGCAGTATTTT.

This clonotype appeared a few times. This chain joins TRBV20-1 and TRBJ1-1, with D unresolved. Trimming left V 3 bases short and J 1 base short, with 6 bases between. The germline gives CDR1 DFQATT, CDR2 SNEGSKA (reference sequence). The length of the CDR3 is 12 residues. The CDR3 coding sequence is TGCAGTGCTAGGGGCTCGAACACTGAAGCTTTCTTT. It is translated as CSARGSNTEAFF.

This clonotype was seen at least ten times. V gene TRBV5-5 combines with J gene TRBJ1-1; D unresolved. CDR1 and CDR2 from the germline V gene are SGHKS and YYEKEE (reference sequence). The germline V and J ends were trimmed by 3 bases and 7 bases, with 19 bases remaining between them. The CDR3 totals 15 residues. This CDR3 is CASSSLGITDDEAFF. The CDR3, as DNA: TGTGCCAGCAGCTCTCTCGGCATAACAGATGATGAAGCTTTCTTT. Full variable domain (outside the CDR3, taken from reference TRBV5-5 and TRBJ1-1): DAGVTQSPTHLIKTRGQQVTLRCSPISGHKSVSWYQQVLGQGPQFIFQYYEKEERGRGNFPDRFSARQFPNYSSELNVNALLLGDSALYLCASSSLGITDDEAFFGQGTRLTVV.

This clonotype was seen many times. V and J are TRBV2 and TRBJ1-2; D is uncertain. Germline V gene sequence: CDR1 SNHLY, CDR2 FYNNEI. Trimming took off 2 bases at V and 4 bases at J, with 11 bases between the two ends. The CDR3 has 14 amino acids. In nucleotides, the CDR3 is TGTGCCAGCAGTGAAAAGGGTCCTGCCTATGGCTACACCTTC. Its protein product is CASSEKGPAYGYTF.

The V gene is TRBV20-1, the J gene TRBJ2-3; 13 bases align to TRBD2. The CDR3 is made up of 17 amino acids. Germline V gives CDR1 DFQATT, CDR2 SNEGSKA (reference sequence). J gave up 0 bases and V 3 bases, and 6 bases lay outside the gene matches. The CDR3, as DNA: TGCAGTGCTAGGACCGGGACTAGCGGGATTAGCACAGATACGCAGTATTTT. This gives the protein CSARTGTSGISTDTQYF.

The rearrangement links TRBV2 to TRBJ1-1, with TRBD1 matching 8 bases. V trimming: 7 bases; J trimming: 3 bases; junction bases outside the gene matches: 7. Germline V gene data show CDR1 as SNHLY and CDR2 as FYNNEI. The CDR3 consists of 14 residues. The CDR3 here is CASTLRQGYTEAFF. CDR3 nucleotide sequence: TGTGCCAGCACCTTGCGACAGGGGTACACTGAAGCTTTCTTT. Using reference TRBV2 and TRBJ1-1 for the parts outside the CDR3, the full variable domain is EPEVTQTPSHQVTQMGQEVILRCVPISNHLYFYWYRQILGQKVEFLVSFYNNEISEKSEIFDDQFSVERPDGSNFTLKIRSTKLEDSAMYFCASTLRQGYTEAFFGQGTRLTVV.

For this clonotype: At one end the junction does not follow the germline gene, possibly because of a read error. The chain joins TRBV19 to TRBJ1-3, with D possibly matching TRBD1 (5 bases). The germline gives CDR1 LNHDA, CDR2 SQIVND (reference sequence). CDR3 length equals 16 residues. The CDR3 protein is CVSSYGASASGNTIYF. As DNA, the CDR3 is TGTGTCAGTAGTTATGGGGCATCCGCCTCTGGAAACACCATATATTTT. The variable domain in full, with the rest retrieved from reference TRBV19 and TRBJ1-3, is DGGITQSPKYLFRKEGQNVTLSCEQNLNHDAMYWYRQDPGQGLRLIYYSQIVNDFQKGDIAEGYSVSREKKESFPLTVTSAQKNPTAFYLCVSSYGASASGNTIYFGEGSWLTVV.

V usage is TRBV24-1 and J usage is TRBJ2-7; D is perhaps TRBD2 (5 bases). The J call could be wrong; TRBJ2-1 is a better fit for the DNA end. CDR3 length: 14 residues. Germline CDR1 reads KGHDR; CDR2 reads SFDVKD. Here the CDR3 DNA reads TGTGCCACCAGTGGGTCGGGGAGCTCCTACGAGCAGTTCTTC. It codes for CATSGSGSSYEQFF.

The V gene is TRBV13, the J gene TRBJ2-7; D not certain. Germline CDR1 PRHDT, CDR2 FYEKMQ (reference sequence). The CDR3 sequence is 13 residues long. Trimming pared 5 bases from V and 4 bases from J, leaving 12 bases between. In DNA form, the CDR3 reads TGTGCCAGCAGCCTCGAACATGCTTACGAGCAGTACTTC. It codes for CASSLEHAYEQYF.

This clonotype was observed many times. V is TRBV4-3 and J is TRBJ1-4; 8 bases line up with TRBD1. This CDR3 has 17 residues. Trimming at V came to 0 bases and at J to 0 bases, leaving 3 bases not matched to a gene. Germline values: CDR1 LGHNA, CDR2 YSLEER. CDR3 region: CASSQDWTGPTNEKLFF. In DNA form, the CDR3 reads TGCGCCAGCAGCCAAGATTGGACAGGGCCAACTAATGAAAAACTGTTTTTT.

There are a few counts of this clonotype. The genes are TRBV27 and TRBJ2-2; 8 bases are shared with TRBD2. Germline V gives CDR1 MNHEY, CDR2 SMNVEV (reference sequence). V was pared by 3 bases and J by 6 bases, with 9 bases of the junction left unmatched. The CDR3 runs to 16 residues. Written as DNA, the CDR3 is TGTGCCAGCAGTTTTGTTAGCGGGATATCTTCCGGGGAGCTGTTTTTT. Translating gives CASSFVSGISSGELFF.

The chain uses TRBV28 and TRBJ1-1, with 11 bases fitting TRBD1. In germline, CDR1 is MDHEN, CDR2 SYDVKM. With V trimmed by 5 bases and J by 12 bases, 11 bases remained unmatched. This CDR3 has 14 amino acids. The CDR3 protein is CASSPRTGGFGTFF. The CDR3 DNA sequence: TGTGCCAGCAGTCCTCGGACAGGGGGCTTTGGAACTTTCTTT.

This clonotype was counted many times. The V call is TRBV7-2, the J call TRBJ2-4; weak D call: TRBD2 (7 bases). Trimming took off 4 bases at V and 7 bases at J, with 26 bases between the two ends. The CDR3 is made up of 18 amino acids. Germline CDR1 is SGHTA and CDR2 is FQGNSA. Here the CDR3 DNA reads TGTGCCAGCAGCTCCCGGGCGGGGGCCGATGGGAACGGGAACATTCAGTACTTC. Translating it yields CASSSRAGADGNGNIQYF.

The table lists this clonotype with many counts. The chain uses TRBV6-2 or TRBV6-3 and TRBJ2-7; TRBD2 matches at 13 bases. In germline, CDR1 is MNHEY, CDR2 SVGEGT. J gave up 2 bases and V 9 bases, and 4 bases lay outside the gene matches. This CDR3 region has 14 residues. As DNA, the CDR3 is TGTGCCAGTTCCGGGACTAGCGGGACCTACGAGCAGTACTTC. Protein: CASSGTSGTYEQYF.

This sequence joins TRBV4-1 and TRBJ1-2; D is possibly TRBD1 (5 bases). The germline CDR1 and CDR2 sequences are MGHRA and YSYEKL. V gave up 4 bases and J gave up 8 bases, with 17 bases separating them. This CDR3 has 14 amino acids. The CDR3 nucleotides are TGCGCCAGCAGCCCCGGCGGCGGGGCTGCGGGCTACACCTTC. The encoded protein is CASSPGGGAAGYTF.

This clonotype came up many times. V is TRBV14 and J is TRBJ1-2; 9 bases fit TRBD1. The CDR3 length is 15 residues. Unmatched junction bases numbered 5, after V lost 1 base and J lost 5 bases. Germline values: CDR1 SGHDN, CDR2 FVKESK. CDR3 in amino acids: CASSQGGQGTYGYTF. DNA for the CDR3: TGTGCCAGCAGCCAAGGGGGACAGGGCACTTATGGCTACACCTTC.

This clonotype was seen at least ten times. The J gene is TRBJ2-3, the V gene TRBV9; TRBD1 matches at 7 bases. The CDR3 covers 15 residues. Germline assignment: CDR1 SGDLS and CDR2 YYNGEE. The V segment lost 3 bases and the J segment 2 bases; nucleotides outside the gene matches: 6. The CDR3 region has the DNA TGTGCCAGCAGCGGACAGGGCTCACCCACAGATACGCAGTATTTT. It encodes CASSGQGSPTDTQYF.

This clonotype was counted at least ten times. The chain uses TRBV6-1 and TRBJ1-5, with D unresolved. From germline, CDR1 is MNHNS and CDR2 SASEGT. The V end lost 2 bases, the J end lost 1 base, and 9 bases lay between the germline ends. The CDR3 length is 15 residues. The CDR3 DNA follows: TGTGCCAGCAGTGAACGGGCACAGAGCAATCAGCCCCAGCATTTT. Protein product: CASSERAQSNQPQHF.

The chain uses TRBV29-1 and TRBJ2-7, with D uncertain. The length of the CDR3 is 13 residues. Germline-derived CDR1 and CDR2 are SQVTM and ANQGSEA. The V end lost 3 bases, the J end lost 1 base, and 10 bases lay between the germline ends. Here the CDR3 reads CSVEIGNSYEQYF. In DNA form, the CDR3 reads TGCAGCGTTGAGATTGGGAATTCCTACGAGCAGTACTTC.

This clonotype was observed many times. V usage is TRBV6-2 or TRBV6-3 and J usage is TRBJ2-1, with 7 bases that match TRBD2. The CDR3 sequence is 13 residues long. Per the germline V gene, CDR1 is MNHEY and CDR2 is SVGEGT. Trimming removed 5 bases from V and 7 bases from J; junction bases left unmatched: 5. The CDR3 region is CASSKLGGNEQFF. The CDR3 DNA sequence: TGTGCCAGCAGTAAGCTGGGGGGGAATGAGCAGTTCTTC.

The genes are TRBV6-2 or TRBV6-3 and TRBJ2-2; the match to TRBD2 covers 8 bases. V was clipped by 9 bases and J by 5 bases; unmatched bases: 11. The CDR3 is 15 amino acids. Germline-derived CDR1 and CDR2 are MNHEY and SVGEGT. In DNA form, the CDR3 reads TGTGCCAGTTACAGCGGGAGCGCCGGAACCGGGGAGCTGTTTTTT. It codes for CASYSGSAGTGELFF.

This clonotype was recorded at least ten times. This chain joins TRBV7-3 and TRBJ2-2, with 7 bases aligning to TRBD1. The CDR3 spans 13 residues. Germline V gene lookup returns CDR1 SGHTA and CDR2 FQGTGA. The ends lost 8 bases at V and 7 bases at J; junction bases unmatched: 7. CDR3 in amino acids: CASRKGGGGELFF. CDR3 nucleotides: TGTGCCAGCCGCAAAGGGGGCGGCGGGGAGCTGTTTTTT.